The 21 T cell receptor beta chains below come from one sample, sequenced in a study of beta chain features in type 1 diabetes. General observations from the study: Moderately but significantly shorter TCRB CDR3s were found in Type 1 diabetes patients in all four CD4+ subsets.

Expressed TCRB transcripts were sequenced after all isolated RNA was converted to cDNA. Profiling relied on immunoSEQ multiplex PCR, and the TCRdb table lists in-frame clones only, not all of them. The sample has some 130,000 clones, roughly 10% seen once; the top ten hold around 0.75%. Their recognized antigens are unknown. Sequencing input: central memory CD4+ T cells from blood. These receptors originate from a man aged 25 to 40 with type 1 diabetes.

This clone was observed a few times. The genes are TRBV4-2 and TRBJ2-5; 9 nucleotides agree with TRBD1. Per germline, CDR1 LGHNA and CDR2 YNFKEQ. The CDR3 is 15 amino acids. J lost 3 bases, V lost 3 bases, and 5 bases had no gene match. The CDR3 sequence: CASSHHGDREETQYF. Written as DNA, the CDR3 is TGTGCCAGCAGCCATCATGGGGACAGGGAAGAGACCCAGTACTTC.

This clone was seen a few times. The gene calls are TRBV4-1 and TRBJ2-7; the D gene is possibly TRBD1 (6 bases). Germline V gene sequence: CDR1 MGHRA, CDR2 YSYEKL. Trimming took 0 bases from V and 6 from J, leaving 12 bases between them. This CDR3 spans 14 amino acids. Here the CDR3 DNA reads TGCGCCAGCAGCCAAGATCAAACAGGGACCGAGCAGTACTTC. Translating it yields CASSQDQTGTEQYF.

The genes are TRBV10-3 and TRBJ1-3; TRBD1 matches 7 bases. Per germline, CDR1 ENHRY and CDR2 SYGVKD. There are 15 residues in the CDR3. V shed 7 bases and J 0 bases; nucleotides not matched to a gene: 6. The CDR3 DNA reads TGTGCCATCACTGGACAGGCGGGCTCTGGAAACACCATATATTTT. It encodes CAITGQAGSGNTIYF.

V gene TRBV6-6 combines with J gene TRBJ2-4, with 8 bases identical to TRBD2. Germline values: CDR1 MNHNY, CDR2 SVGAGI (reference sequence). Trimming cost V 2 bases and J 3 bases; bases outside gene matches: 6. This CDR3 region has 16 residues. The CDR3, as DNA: TGTGCCAGCAGTTACCTCCTAAGCGGGGGCAAAAACATTCAGTACTTC. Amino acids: CASSYLLSGGKNIQYF.

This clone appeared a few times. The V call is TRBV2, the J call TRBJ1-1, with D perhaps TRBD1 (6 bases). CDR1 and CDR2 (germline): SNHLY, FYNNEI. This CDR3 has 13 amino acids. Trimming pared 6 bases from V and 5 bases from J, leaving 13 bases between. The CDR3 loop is CASRQGGVTEAFF. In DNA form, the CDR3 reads TGTGCCAGCAGACAAGGGGGGGTGACTGAAGCTTTCTTT.

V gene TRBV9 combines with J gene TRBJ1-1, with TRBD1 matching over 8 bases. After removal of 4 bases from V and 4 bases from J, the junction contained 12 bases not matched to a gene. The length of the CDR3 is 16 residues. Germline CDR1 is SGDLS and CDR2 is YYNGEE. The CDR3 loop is CASSPQGGGVPTEAFF. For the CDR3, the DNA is TGTGCCAGCAGCCCACAGGGGGGGGGCGTACCCACTGAAGCTTTCTTT.

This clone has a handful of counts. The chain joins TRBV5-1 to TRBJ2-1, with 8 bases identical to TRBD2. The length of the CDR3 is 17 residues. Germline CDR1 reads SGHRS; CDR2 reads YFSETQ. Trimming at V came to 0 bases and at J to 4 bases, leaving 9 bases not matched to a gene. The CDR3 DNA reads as TGCGCCAGCAGCTTGGAAGGCCGGGGGGGCCGGTACAATGAGCAGTTCTTC. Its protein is CASSLEGRGGRYNEQFF.

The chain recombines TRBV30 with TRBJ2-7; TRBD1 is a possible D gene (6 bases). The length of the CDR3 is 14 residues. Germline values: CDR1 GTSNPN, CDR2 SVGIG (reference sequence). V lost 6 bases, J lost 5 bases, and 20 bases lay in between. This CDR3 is CACFPQGPLDEQYF. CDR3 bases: TGTGCCTGTTTTCCTCAGGGGCCCCTCGACGAGCAGTACTTC.

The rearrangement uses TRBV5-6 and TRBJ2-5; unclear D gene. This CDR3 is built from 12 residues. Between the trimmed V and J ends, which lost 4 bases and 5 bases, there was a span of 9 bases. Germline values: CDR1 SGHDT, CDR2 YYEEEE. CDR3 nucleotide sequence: TGTGCCAGCAGCAGAGCCGGGGAGACCCAGTACTTC. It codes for CASSRAGETQYF. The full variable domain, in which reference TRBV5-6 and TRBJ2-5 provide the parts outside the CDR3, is DAGVTQSPTHLIKTRGQQVTLRCSPKSGHDTVSWYQQALGQGPQFIFQYYEEEERQRGNFPDRFSGHQFPNYSSELNVNALLLGDSALYLCASSRAGETQYFGPGTRLLVL.

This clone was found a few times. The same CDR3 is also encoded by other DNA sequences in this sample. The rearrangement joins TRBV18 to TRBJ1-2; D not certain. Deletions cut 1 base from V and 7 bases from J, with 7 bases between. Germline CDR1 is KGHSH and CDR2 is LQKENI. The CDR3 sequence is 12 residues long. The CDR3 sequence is CASSPLGGGYTF. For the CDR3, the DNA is TGTGCCAGCTCACCACTCGGCGGTGGCTACACCTTC.

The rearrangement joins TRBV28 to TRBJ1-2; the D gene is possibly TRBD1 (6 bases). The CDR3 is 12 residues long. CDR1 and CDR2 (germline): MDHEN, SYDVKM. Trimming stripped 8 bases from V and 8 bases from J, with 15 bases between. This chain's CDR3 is CASLNREGGYTF. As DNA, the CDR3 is TGTGCCAGCCTCAACAGGGAAGGGGGCTACACCTTC.

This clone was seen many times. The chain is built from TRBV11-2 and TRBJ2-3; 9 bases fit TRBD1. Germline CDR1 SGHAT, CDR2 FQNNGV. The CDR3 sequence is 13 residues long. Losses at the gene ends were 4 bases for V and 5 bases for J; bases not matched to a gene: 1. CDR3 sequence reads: CASSSGQGDTQYF. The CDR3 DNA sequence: TGTGCCAGCAGCTCGGGACAGGGAGATACGCAGTATTTT.

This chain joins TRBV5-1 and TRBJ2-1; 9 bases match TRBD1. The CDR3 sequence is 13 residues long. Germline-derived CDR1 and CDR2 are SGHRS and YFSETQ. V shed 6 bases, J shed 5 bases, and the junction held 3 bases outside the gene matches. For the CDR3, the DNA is TGCGCCAGCATCCGGACAGGGGACAATGAGCAGTTCTTC. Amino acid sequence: CASIRTGDNEQFF.

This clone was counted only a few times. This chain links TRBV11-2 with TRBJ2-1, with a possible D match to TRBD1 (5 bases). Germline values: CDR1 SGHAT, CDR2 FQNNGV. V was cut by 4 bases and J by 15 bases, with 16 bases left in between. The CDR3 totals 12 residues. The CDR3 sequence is CASSSQGKWLFF. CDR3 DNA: TGTGCCAGCAGCTCCCAGGGTAAGTGGCTGTTCTTC.

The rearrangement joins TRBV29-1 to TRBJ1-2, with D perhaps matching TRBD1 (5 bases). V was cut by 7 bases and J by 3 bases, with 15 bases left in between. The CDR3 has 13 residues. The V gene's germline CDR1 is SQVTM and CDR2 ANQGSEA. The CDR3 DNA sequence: TGCAGCGCATTTCAAGGGGATCACTATGGCTACACCTTC. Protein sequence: CSAFQGDHYGYTF.

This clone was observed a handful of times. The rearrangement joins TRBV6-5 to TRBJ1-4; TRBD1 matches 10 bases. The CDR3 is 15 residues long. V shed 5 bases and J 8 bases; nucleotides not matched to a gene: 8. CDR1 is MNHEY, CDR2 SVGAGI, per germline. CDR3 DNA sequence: TGTGCCAGCAGTCCCCAGACAGGGGGCGAAGAAAAACTGTTTTTT. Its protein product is CASSPQTGGEEKLFF.

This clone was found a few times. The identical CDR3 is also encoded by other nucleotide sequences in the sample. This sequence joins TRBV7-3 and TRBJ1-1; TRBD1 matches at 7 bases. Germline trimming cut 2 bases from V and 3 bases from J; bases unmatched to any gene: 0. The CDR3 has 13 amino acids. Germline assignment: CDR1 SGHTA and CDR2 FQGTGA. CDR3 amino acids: CASSLDRDTEAFF. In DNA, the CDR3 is TGTGCCAGCAGCTTAGACAGGGACACTGAAGCTTTCTTT.

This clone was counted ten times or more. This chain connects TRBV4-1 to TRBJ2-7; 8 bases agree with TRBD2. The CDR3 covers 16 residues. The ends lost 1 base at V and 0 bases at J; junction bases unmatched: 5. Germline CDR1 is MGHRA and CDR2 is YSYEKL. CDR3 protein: CASSQGPLAGSYEQYF. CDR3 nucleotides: TGCGCCAGCAGCCAAGGGCCCCTAGCGGGCTCCTACGAGCAGTACTTC.

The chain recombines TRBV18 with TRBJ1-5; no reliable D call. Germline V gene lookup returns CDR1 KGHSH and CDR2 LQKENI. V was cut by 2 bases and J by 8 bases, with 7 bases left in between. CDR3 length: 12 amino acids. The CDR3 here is CASSPMGEPQHF. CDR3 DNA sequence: TGTGCCAGCTCACCAATGGGAGAGCCCCAGCATTTT.

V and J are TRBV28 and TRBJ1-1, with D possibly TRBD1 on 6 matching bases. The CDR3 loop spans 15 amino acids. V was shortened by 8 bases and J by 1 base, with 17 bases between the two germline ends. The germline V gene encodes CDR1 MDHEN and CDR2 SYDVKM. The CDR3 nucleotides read TGTGCCAGCGGCACTCAGGGGATGAAGAACACTGAAGCTTTCTTT. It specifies CASGTQGMKNTEAFF.

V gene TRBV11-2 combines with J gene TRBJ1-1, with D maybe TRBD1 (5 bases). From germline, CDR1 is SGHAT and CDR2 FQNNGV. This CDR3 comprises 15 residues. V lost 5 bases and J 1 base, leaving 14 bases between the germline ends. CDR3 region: CASSQGAGWNTEAFF. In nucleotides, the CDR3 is TGTGCCAGCAGCCAAGGGGCAGGATGGAACACTGAAGCTTTCTTT.